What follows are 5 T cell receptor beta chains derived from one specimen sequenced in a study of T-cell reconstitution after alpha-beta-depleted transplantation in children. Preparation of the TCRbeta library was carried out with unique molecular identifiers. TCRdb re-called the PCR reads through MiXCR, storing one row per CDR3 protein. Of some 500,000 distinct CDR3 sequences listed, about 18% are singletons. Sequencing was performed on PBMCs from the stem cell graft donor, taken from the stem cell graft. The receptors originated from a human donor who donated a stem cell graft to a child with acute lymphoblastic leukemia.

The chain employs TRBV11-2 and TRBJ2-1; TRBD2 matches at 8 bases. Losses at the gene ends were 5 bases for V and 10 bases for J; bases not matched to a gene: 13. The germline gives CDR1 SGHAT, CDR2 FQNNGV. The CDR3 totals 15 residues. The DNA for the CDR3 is TGTGCCAGCAGCCCCCTCGGACTAGCTAAGGGGGAGCAGTTCTTC. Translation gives CASSPLGLAKGEQFF. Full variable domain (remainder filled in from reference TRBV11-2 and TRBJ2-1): EAGVAQSPRYKIIEKRQSVAFWCNPISGHATLYWYQQILGQGPKLLIQFQNNGVVDDSQLPKDRFSAERLKGVDSTLKIQPAKLEDSAVYLCASSPLGLAKGEQFFGPGTRLTVL.

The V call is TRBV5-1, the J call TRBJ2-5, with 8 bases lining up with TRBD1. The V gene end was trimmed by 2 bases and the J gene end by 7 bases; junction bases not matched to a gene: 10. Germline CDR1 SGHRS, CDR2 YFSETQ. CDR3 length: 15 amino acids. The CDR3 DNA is TGCGCCAGCAGCTTCGGTGGGACAGACAGGGGGACCCAGTACTTC. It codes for CASSFGGTDRGTQYF.

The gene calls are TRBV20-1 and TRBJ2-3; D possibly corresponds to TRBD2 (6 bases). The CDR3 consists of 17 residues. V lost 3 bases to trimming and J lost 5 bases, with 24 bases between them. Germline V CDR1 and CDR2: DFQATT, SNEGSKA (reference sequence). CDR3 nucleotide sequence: TGCAGTGCTAGTTTCGCTCCCTCCGTCTCGCGGGGAGATACGCAGTATTTT. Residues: CSASFAPSVSRGDTQYF.

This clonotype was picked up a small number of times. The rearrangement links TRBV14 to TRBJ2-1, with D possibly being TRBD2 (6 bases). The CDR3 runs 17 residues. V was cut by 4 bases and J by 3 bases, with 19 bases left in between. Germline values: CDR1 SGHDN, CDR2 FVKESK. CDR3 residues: CASSPGVWRDFYNEQFF. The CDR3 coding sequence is TGTGCCAGCAGCCCAGGCGTCTGGCGGGATTTCTACAATGAGCAGTTCTTC.

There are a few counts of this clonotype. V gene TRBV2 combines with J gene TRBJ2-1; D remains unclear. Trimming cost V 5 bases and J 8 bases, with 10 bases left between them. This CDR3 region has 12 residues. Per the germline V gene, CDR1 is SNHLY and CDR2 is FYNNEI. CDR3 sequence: CASSSGVDEQFF. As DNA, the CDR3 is TGTGCCAGCAGTTCCGGAGTCGATGAGCAGTTCTTC.